A selection of T cell receptor beta chains follows, all from one sample in a study of patients and donors after allogeneic stem cell transplantation. One entry per CDR3 protein results from TCRdb running MiXCR on the RT-PCR reads. The sample lists roughly 940,000 distinct CDR3 sequences; about a sixth were seen once. The sequenced sample consisted of blood, either unsorted or a sorted T cell fraction (not recorded which). The source is a human donor who was either an allogeneic HSCT recipient or a stem cell or donor lymphocyte infusion donor (not recorded which). It is not recorded whose cells these are; they may come from a transplant donor. Each CDR3 is given with its conserved first and last residue. A D gene is named only where the DNA matches it firmly. Size is stated for part of the rows, as once, few or many counts, or as a class when the clone is expanded.

clone_size j_call d_call v_call cdr3_nt cdr3_aa
few TRBJ1-1 . TRBV7-9 TGTGCCAGCAGCTTTACAGGGTTGAACACTGAAGCTTTCTTT CASSFTGLNTEAFF
. TRBJ1-1 TRBD1 TRBV12-3/TRBV12-4 TGTGCCAGCAGTCCCATCGGGTGGGACAGGGGATTTGCTGAAGCTTTCTTT CASSPIGWDRGFAEAFF
. TRBJ1-5 . TRBV6-5 TGTGCCAGCAGTTACTCTTCCGGCAATCAGCCCCAGCATTTT CASSYSSGNQPQHF
few TRBJ2-1 TRBD1 TRBV4-1 TGCGCCAGCAGGCGACAGGGAGAGGCAAGTGAGCAGTTCTTC CASRRQGEASEQFF
. TRBJ2-7 . TRBV6-2/TRBV6-3 TGTGCCAGCAGTTACTCGCAGCCTAGCTCCTACGAGCAGTACTTC CASSYSQPSSYEQYF
. TRBJ2-6 . TRBV29-1 TGCAGCGCGGCCCCAAGCCTGGGGTCTGGGGCCAACGTCCTGACTTTC CSAAPSLGSGANVLTF
. TRBJ2-1 . TRBV6-1 TGTGCCAGCAAGAATCGGGAGAGTTCCTACAATGAGCAGTTCTTC CASKNRESSYNEQFF
. TRBJ1-2 TRBD1 TRBV28 TGTGCCAGCAGTACCCGGGACAGGAGAGGCTACACCTTC CASSTRDRRGYTF
. TRBJ2-7 TRBD1 TRBV3-1 TGTGCCAGCAGCGGTGGGACAGTTTACTCCGGGCCGCCCTACGAGCAGTACTTC CASSGGTVYSGPPYEQYF
few TRBJ1-1 TRBD1 TRBV14 TGTGCCAGCAGCCAAGATTTCGGGACAGGGAATGAAGCTTTCTTT CASSQDFGTGNEAFF
. TRBJ2-7 TRBD2 TRBV5-1 TGCGCCAGCACCCGGACTAGCGGGATAGTCGAGCAGTACTTC CASTRTSGIVEQYF
few TRBJ2-1 TRBD2 TRBV3-1 TGTGCCAGCAGCCAAGGCTTATTCGGACTAGCGGGAGGGCGGGAGCAGTTCTTC CASSQGLFGLAGGREQFF
many TRBJ2-7 TRBD2 TRBV27 TGTGCCAGCAGTTTTGGCACTAGCGGCACCTACGAGCAGTACTTC CASSFGTSGTYEQYF
few TRBJ2-3 TRBD2 TRBV12-3/TRBV12-4 TGTGCCAGCAGTTTATTACCGGGACTAGCGGGGCCCGGGACAGATACGCAGTATTTT CASSLLPGLAGPGTDTQYF
. TRBJ2-5 . TRBV7-8 TGTGCCAGCAGCTCCCGACAGTCCCAAGAGACCCAGTACTTC CASSSRQSQETQYF
once TRBJ1-1 . TRBV5-1 TGCGCCAGCAGCTTGGGGGGGGCGCGAATCCCTGAAGCTTTCTTT CASSLGGARIPEAFF
. TRBJ2-7 TRBD2 TRBV20-1 TGCAGTGCTAGAACTAGCGGGGGCCGACGGAACGAGCAGTACTTC CSARTSGGRRNEQYF
many TRBJ2-5 . TRBV5-1 TGCGCCAGCAGCAGGGTCCGGGGACTTCAAGAGACCCAGTACTTC CASSRVRGLQETQYF
. TRBJ2-1 TRBD2 TRBV30 TGTGCCTGGAGTGTACTGAGCGGGAGGGCTACAAGCTCCTACAATGAGCAGTTCTTC CAWSVLSGRATSSYNEQFF
. TRBJ2-1 TRBD2 TRBV29-1 TGCAGCGGAAGGACTAGCGGGAGGCCGAATTCCTACAATGAGCAGTTCTTC CSGRTSGRPNSYNEQFF
few TRBJ1-5 TRBD1 TRBV29-1 TGCAGCACCCAGACAGGGGATAGCAATCAGCCCCAGCATTTT CSTQTGDSNQPQHF
. TRBJ2-7 . TRBV15 TGTGCCACCAGCAGAGTAAGGACACCTTCCTACGAGCAGTACTTC CATSRVRTPSYEQYF
. TRBJ2-7 TRBD1 TRBV5-6 TGTGCCAGCACCCCAGGGGGCGACTACGAGCAGTACTTC CASTPGGDYEQYF